The text below deals with one TCR beta chain. Its antigen remains unidentified. No much larger clonotype is one base removed from it; base qualities were not supplied. The entry originates in a study of blood T cells in healthy people across ages (dated by TCRdb to about 2015). Broadly, across the study: In model experiments, template switching captured about one uniquely barcoded TCR beta cDNA molecule for every two T cells. To avoid experimental bias, donors of different ages were randomly spread across the sequencing lanes. To track age-related changes in TCR beta repertoire diversity, the study relied on deep sequencing normalized with unique cDNA molecular identifiers. Using the same blood draw, the study looked at two additional independent replicas of 1 million unique cDNA reads for two donors, one aged 18 to 30 and the other aged 80 or older. Four age groups were formed from the donors: young (average 16 years), middle-aged (around 40), aged (62) and long-lived (around 80). Summary of the overall study and its limitations: Donor CMV infection status was unknown, potentially confounding age-related changes in expanded clonotypes. Estimates of total diversity based on one million sequenced T cells were considered lower bounds and underestimates. Observed TCR beta diversity per million T cells fell roughly linearly with age, and a significant reduction was already apparent by age around 40. Since profiling was done on bulk unsorted PBMCs, naive and antigen-experienced compartments could not be conclusively compared. The long-lived group showed more naive CD4+ T cells, fewer expanded clones and increased TCR diversity than the aged group, suggesting age selection. The percentage of naive T cells measured by flow cytometry correlated strongly with observed TCR beta diversity.

V is cut by 0 bases and J by 3 bases, and the space between the germline ends is 22 bases. The CDR1 and CDR2 encoded by the germline V gene are SGHDN and FVKESK. The CDR3 starts with the cysteine, ends with the phenylalanine, and has 19 residues. CDR3 DNA is the only sequence kept; it has 57 bases, read in frame from the first base. Systemically healthy Caucasian individuals from Russia, 39 in total and aged roughly 6 to 100 years, were included as donors. Each donor gave around 9 milliliters of peripheral blood, collected into EDTA-treated Vacutainer tubes. Ficoll-Paque density-gradient centrifugation was used to isolate PBMCs, with at least 6.5 million obtained per sample. Trizol reagent was used to extract total RNA from the PBMCs, yielding at least 5.5 micrograms per sample. Naive CD45RAhigh/CD27high T cell percentages were measured by flow cytometry on a PBMC aliquot from every donor. Library method: 5' RACE. Sequencing took place on an Illumina HiSeq 2500. A second PCR of about 7 to 12 cycles was run with a J-beta primer mix and a sample-barcoded 5' primer. A template-switch 5' adaptor carrying 12 random nucleotides introduced a unique molecular identifier onto each TCR beta cDNA molecule. At least 3 million CDR3-containing paired-end reads were obtained from each sample. All of the RNA was converted into first-strand cDNA using the Mint cDNA synthesis kit, with a TRBC-specific oligonucleotide serving as the primer. Following uracil-DNA glycosylase treatment, all cDNA underwent a first 18-cycle PCR with the universal primers M1SS and BC2_uni_R. The authors processed their data as follows. Each sample was normalized by randomly selecting 1 million high-quality reads, each carrying a distinct molecular identifier. Reads with shared molecular identifiers were discarded instead of being binned into consensus sequences. CDR3 identification, clonotype clustering and error correction used MiTCR with a Q25 quality threshold and the strictest error-elimination algorithm. Lower-bound total TCR beta diversity was estimated with a nonparametric unseen species model using Euler transformation. Clones were called with MiXCR by TCRdb after fastp trimmed the public reads at Q25, and only in-frame beta chains were retained. Rows with a matching CDR3 protein are joined into one entry that keeps the most common DNA and genes. These V and J calls originate from TCRdb's pipeline instead of the authors' own analysis. This sample has just under 900,000 distinct CDR3 sequences in its table, and 25% to 35% of those were observed once. Together, the top ten hold roughly 17% of the sample.

The sequence was collected from a woman older than 75 in good health. The sample consisted of blood. The V and J segments used are TRBV14 and TRBJ2-3; the D region possibly corresponds to TRBD1 (6 bases align). The CDR3 here reads CASSQDLTVDYQGTDTQYF. Here is the DNA: TGTGCCAGCAGCCAAGACCTCACCGTCGACTACCAGGGGACAGATACGCAGTATTTT.